A selection of T cell receptor beta chains follows, all from one sample in a study of shared clonotypes between healthy human individuals. Profiling relied on immunoSEQ multiplex PCR, and the TCRdb table lists in-frame clones only, not all of them. The sample comprises about 2.4 million clones, 85% to 95% of which are singletons, and 0.13% to 0.15% rests with the top ten. Sequenced: naive CD4+ T cells sorted from blood. Receptor source: a man younger than 35 in good health. Both conserved end residues are part of each CDR3. A D gene is named only where the DNA matches it firmly. For some rows the clone size is stated as once, few or many, or as a class when expanded; others skip it.

j_call d_call v_call clone_size cdr3_aa cdr3_nt
TRBJ1-6 - TRBV6-1 - CASFDNSPLHF TGTGCCAGTTTTGATAATTCACCCCTCCACTTT
TRBJ2-5 - TRBV5-5 - CASSQGVETQYF TGTGCCAGCAGCCAAGGGGTGGAGACCCAGTACTTC
TRBJ1-2 - TRBV25-1 - CASSATGFSYGYTF TGTGCCAGCAGTGCCACAGGGTTCTCCTATGGCTACACCTTC
TRBJ2-5 TRBD2 TRBV6-5 - CASSYSGLVQETQYF TGTGCCAGCAGTTACTCGGGACTAGTACAAGAGACCCAGTACTTC
TRBJ2-7 TRBD1 TRBV6-5 - CASSPPGQGFYEQYF TGTGCCAGCAGTCCACCGGGACAGGGCTTCTACGAGCAGTACTTC
TRBJ1-1 - TRBV28 - CASRYLFRNTEAFF TGTGCCAGCCGCTACTTGTTCAGGAACACTGAAGCTTTCTTT
TRBJ2-7 - TRBV2 - CASSEATGTTYEQYF TGTGCCAGCAGTGAAGCGACCGGGACAACCTACGAGCAGTACTTC
TRBJ2-7 - TRBV28 - CASSFPWGYEQYF TGTGCCAGCAGTTTCCCGTGGGGCTACGAGCAGTACTTC
TRBJ1-5 TRBD1 TRBV5-1 - CASSLDRGNQPQHF TGCGCCAGCAGCTTGGACAGGGGTAATCAGCCCCAGCATTTT
TRBJ2-5 - TRBV9 - CASSVSGQETQYF TGTGCCAGCAGCGTATCCGGACAAGAGACCCAGTACTTC
TRBJ1-1 TRBD1 TRBV6-6 - CASSYSTGSGTEAFF TGTGCCAGCAGTTACTCGACAGGGTCGGGCACTGAAGCTTTCTTT
TRBJ2-5 TRBD2 TRBV7-2 once CASSIASGGGQETQYF TGTGCCAGCAGCATTGCTAGCGGAGGCGGGCAAGAGACCCAGTACTTC
TRBJ1-2 TRBD1 TRBV28 - CASSFFQGDYGYTF TGTGCCAGCAGTTTTTTCCAGGGGGACTATGGCTACACCTTC
TRBJ1-1 - TRBV6-5 - CASSFGGNTEAFF TGTGCCAGCAGTTTTGGGGGGAACACTGAAGCTTTCTTT
TRBJ1-2 - TRBV4-1 few CASSSSPRPYGYTF TGCGCCAGCTCCTCAAGCCCCCGGCCCTATGGCTACACCTTC
TRBJ1-2 - TRBV18 - CASSPPGQGSEGGYTF TGTGCCAGCTCACCACCGGGCCAGGGAAGTGAGGGTGGCTACACCTTC
TRBJ1-2 - TRBV20-1 - CSAPDGGGYTF TGCAGTGCGCCTGACGGGGGTGGCTACACCTTC
TRBJ2-7 TRBD1 TRBV28 - CASSYGPQGIHEQYF TGTGCCAGCAGTTATGGCCCACAGGGGATCCACGAGCAGTACTTC
TRBJ2-1 TRBD1 TRBV5-1 - CASSLQGQSSYNEQFF TGCGCCAGCAGCTTACAGGGACAGAGCTCCTACAATGAGCAGTTCTTC
TRBJ2-1 TRBD2 TRBV18 - CASSILAGEQFF TGTGCCAGCTCAATCCTAGCGGGTGAGCAGTTCTTC
TRBJ2-7 TRBD2 TRBV5-1 - CASSRLGTSGGKPHEQYF TGCGCCAGCAGCCGCCTTGGGACTAGCGGGGGGAAACCCCACGAGCAGTACTTC
TRBJ2-7 - TRBV5-5 - CASAPSQGAQYF TGTGCCAGCGCTCCAAGCCAGGGCGCGCAGTACTTC
TRBJ1-1 - TRBV18 - CASSQPGSTSEAFF TGTGCCAGCTCACAACCCGGTAGTACCAGCGAAGCTTTCTTT
TRBJ2-1 TRBD2 TRBV6-6 - CASSSGTSGGGNEQFF TGTGCCAGTTCATCCGGGACTAGCGGGGGGGGAAATGAGCAGTTCTTC
TRBJ2-2 TRBD1 TRBV28 - CASSPNNWDRNTGELFF TGTGCCAGCAGCCCAAATAATTGGGACAGAAACACCGGGGAGCTGTTTTTT
TRBJ2-1 - TRBV18 - CASSGQTSTHEQFF TGTGCCAGCTCAGGACAAACGTCCACGCATGAGCAGTTCTTC
TRBJ1-5 TRBD1 TRBV27 - CASSPRQGRDQPQHF TGTGCCAGCAGCCCCCGACAGGGGCGGGATCAGCCCCAGCATTTT
TRBJ2-7 TRBD1 TRBV5-4 - CASSSWTGDYEQYF TGTGCCAGCAGCAGCTGGACAGGGGACTACGAGCAGTACTTC
TRBJ2-7 - TRBV7-2 - CASTPPIGYEQYF TGTGCCAGCACCCCCCCCATAGGGTACGAGCAGTACTTC
TRBJ2-2 - TRBV19 - CASRKVGTGELFF TGTGCCAGTAGAAAGGTTGGCACCGGGGAGCTGTTTTTT
TRBJ2-3 - TRBV6-1 - CASRTGGGADTQYF TGTGCCAGCAGGACAGGTGGGGGGGCAGATACGCAGTATTTT
TRBJ1-2 - TRBV28 few CASSRSFGAYGYTF TGTGCCAGCAGTAGATCGTTCGGGGCCTATGGCTACACCTTC
TRBJ1-4 - TRBV10-3 - CASNGGTTNEKLFF TGTGCCTCCAACGGGGGGACTACTAATGAAAAACTGTTTTTT
TRBJ1-3 - TRBV2 - CASSGPLEGNTIYF TGTGCCAGCAGTGGACCTTTAGAGGGAAACACCATATATTTT
TRBJ1-6 - TRBV18 - CASSPPASPGSNSPLHF TGTGCCAGCTCACCACCCGCCTCTCCAGGGTCTAATTCACCCCTCCACTTT
TRBJ2-5 - TRBV14 - CASSQGEQVRYQETQYF TGTGCCAGCAGCCAAGGGGAACAGGTTAGGTACCAAGAGACCCAGTACTTC
TRBJ2-7 - TRBV6-4 - CARGVEESYEQYF TGTGCCAGGGGGGTGGAAGAATCCTACGAGCAGTACTTC
TRBJ1-5 TRBD1 TRBV6-5 - CASSTRDRGASPQHF TGTGCCAGCAGTACGCGGGACAGGGGCGCCTCGCCCCAGCATTTT
TRBJ2-6 - TRBV18 - CASSPPLGAPGANVLTF TGTGCCAGCTCACCACCGCTGGGGGCGCCTGGGGCCAACGTCCTGACTTTC
TRBJ1-3 - TRBV27 - CATRRSSGNTIYF TGTGCCACCAGGAGGAGTTCTGGAAACACCATATATTTT
TRBJ2-3 TRBD1 TRBV7-6 - CASSVDRDPSTDTQYF TGTGCCAGCAGCGTCGACAGGGACCCTAGCACAGATACGCAGTATTTT
TRBJ2-1 - TRBV18 - CASSADRNEQFF TGTGCCAGCTCAGCCGACAGGAATGAGCAGTTCTTC
TRBJ2-3 TRBD2 TRBV10-1 once CASSDGGGGTDTQYF TGCGCCAGCAGTGACGGCGGGGGGGGCACAGATACGCAGTATTTT
TRBJ1-1 - TRBV19 - CASSIATVNTEAFF TGTGCCAGTAGTATAGCTACGGTGAACACTGAAGCTTTCTTT
TRBJ1-6 - TRBV30 few CACGDYNSPLHF TGTGCCTGCGGGGATTATAATTCACCCCTCCACTTT